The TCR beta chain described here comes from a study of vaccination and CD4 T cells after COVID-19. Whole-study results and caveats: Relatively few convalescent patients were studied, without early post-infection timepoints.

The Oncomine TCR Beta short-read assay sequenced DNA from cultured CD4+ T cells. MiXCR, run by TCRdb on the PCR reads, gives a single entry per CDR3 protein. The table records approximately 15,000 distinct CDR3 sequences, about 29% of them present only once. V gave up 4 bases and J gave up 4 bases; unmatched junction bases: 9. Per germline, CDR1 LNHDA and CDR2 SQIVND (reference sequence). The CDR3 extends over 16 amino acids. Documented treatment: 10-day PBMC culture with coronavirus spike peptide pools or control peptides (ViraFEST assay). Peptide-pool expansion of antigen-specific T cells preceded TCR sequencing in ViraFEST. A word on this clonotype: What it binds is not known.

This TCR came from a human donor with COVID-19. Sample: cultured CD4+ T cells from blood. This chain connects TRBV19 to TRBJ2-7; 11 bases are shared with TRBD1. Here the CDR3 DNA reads TGTGCCAGTAGTACTTTGGGACAGGGGGTTTCGTACGAGCAGTACTTC. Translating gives CASSTLGQGVSYEQYF.